The 12 T cell receptor beta chains given below trace back to one sample, sequenced in a study of cytomegalovirus exposure and HLA in healthy donors. A multiplex PCR was run with 60 Vbeta primers and 13 Jbeta primers. Using immunoSEQ multiplex PCR, the repertoire was profiled, and TCRdb retains in-frame clones only, with some absent. The profile shows 35,000 or so clones, roughly four fifths of them singletons. Sample: PBMCs. The source of these receptors is a woman in her thirties or forties in good health and CMV-seronegative.

The chain links TRBV9 to TRBJ2-1; 9 bases agree with TRBD2. This CDR3 contains 15 residues. Germline V gives CDR1 SGDLS, CDR2 YYNGEE. J lost 2 bases, V lost 4 bases, and 4 bases had no gene match. The CDR3 is CASSPLAGTYNEQFF. The CDR3 DNA reads TGTGCCAGCAGCCCCCTAGCGGGGACCTACAATGAGCAGTTCTTC. The entire variable domain, with the rest obtained from reference TRBV9 and TRBJ2-1, is as follows: DSGVTQTPKHLITATGQRVTLRCSPRSGDLSVYWYQQSLDQGLQFLIQYYNGEERAKGNILERFSAQQFPDLHSELNLSSLELGDSALYFCASSPLAGTYNEQFFGPGTRLTVL.

The rearrangement uses TRBV5-6 and TRBJ2-7; 10 bases align to TRBD2. The CDR3 is 17 amino acids. Germline lookup yields CDR1 SGHDT and CDR2 YYEEEE. V was clipped by 3 bases and J by 3 bases; unmatched bases: 12. CDR3 sequence: CASSSTQGLAALYEQYV. In DNA, the CDR3 is TGTGCCAGCAGCTCCACTCAAGGACTAGCGGCTCTCTACGAGCAGTACGTC.

The chain carries TRBV2 and TRBJ1-2, with D possibly TRBD1 on 5 matching bases. CDR1 is SNHLY and CDR2 is FYNNEI in the germline V gene. This CDR3 contains 13 residues. The V gene lost 7 bases and the J gene lost 7 bases, with 16 bases spanning the gap. The CDR3 DNA reads TGTGCCAGCACTATAGGGGTAGATCGTGGCTACACCTTC. Translating it yields CASTIGVDRGYTF.

The CDR3 DNA reads as TGTGCCAGCAGTTACGGGAGTGACACTGAAGCTTTCTTT. Its protein product is CASSYGSDTEAFF. V and J are TRBV6-5 and TRBJ1-1; D ambiguous. The CDR3 loop spans 13 amino acids. Germline CDR1 is MNHEY and CDR2 is SVGAGI. V was shortened by 2 bases and J by 3 bases, with 7 bases between the two germline ends.

The chain is built from TRBV6-6 and TRBJ2-3; 8 nucleotides agree with TRBD2. The germline V gene encodes CDR1 MNHNY and CDR2 SVGAGI (reference sequence). V lost 10 bases, J lost 1 base, and 10 bases stayed unmatched. This CDR3 has 15 residues. The CDR3 bases are TGTGCCACCCACCCCGGGGGGGCCGGCACAGATACGCAGTATTTT. Protein: CATHPGGAGTDTQYF.

The chain carries TRBV28 and TRBJ1-4; the D gene is possibly TRBD1 (5 bases). V was shortened by 8 bases and J by 3 bases, with 10 bases between the two germline ends. The CDR3 runs 13 residues. The V gene's germline CDR1 is MDHEN and CDR2 SYDVKM. The CDR3 reads CASLDRANEKLFF. CDR3 DNA sequence: TGTGCCAGCCTAGACAGAGCTAATGAAAAACTGTTTTTT.

In its sample, this clone was seen a few times. The rearrangement links TRBV7-6 to TRBJ1-6; 10 bases map to TRBD1. Per germline, CDR1 SGHVS and CDR2 FNYEAQ. With 4 bases clipped from V and 9 bases from J, the junction kept 6 bases outside the gene matches. The CDR3 totals 15 residues. The CDR3 region has the DNA TGTGCCAGCAGCTCAGAGGACAGGGGGAGTTCACCCCTCCACTTT. This sequence encodes CASSSEDRGSSPLHF.

The V gene is TRBV6-5, the J gene TRBJ2-1, with TRBD1 as a possible D gene (6 bases). V gave up 7 bases and J gave up 6 bases, with 10 bases separating them. The CDR3 is made up of 12 amino acids. The germline gives CDR1 MNHEY, CDR2 SVGAGI. As DNA, the CDR3 is TGTGCCAGCACCACGACAGGCAATGAGCAGTTCTTC. It specifies CASTTTGNEQFF.

This chain's CDR3 is CASSVDRDTQYF. The CDR3 nucleotides are TGTGCCAGCAGCGTCGACAGGGATACGCAGTATTTT. The chain couples TRBV7-9 to TRBJ2-3, with D possibly matching TRBD1 (6 bases). Germline loops: CDR1 SEHNR, CDR2 FQNEAQ (reference sequence). V was cut by 5 bases and J by 6 bases, with 9 bases left in between. This CDR3 is built from 12 residues.

The CDR3 loop reads CASSPRVREGEKLFF. CDR3 coding DNA: TGTGCCAGCAGCCCCCGTGTTAGGGAGGGCGAAAAACTGTTTTTT. The J gene is TRBJ1-4, the V gene TRBV7-9, with D unresolved. Germline CDR1 is SEHNR and CDR2 is FQNEAQ (reference sequence). This CDR3 is built from 15 residues. V lost 5 bases, J lost 8 bases, and 18 bases lay in between.

A few counts support this clone. V usage is TRBV5-1 and J usage is TRBJ2-6, with D possibly matching TRBD1 (6 bases). The CDR3 contains 16 residues. The V end was cut by 0 bases, the J end by 3 bases, with 10 bases between. In germline, CDR1 is SGHRS, CDR2 YFSETQ. This chain's CDR3 is CASSLGAGDGANVLTF. Written as DNA, the CDR3 is TGCGCCAGCAGCTTGGGGGCAGGGGATGGGGCCAACGTCCTGACTTTC.

The V gene is TRBV28, the J gene TRBJ1-2; D ambiguous. Germline assignment: CDR1 MDHEN and CDR2 SYDVKM. The CDR3 sequence is 13 residues long. V lost 3 bases to trimming and J lost 5 bases, with 10 bases between them. The CDR3 coding sequence is TGTGCCAGCAGTTTTAATCGGTTATATGGCTACACCTTC. This sequence encodes CASSFNRLYGYTF.